One T cell receptor (beta chain) is described in this entry. This specimen belongs to a study of blood T cell repertoires in COVID-19. Background on the study: COVID-19 samples from acute and convalescent phases originated in the United States, Italy and Spain. PBMCs, B-cell-depleted T cells, or T cells were the source of the cDNA or gDNA that made up the material.

Profiled with immunoSEQ multiplex PCR; TCRdb holds only in-frame clones, not every one. The sample records 200,000 to 300,000 clones, roughly 79% being singletons. V was cut by 0 bases and J by 5 bases, with 8 bases left in between. Germline V gives CDR1 SGDLS, CDR2 YYNGEE. The CDR3 has 13 amino acids. What was sequenced was peripheral blood. The chain joins TRBV9 to TRBJ1-2; a possible D gene is TRBD1 (6 bases). The clonotype was recovered from a woman of 80 years or more with COVID-19, enrolled during active disease. For the CDR3, the DNA is TGTGCCAGCAGCGTAGATCAGGGGTATGGCTACACCTTC. Encoded protein: CASSVDQGYGYTF. Looking up the rest from reference TRBV9 and TRBJ1-2 gives the full variable domain: DSGVTQTPKHLITATGQRVTLRCSPRSGDLSVYWYQQSLDQGLQFLIQYYNGEERAKGNILERFSAQQFPDLHSELNLSSLELGDSALYFCASSVDQGYGYTFGSGTRLTVV.